Here is one T cell receptor (beta chain) with its context. This specimen belongs to a study of blood T cells in healthy people across ages. With a J-beta primer mix and a sample-barcoded 5' primer, a second PCR ran about 6 to 11 cycles. TCRdb reprocessed the 5' RACE reads with MiXCR, giving one entry per CDR3 protein. The sample contains 650,000 to 700,000 distinct CDR3 sequences, 40% to 65% of which appear only once. CDR3 size: 15 residues. Germline-derived CDR1 and CDR2 are SGHVS and FQNEAQ. V dropped 7 bases and J dropped 6; count of bases not matched to a gene: 13. The sequence came from a woman aged 80 or over in good health. The genes are TRBV7-8 and TRBJ2-3; TRBD1 agrees at 7 bases. The specimen sequenced was blood. CDR3 residues: CASNPPGQYVDTQYF. The CDR3 DNA sequence: TGTGCCAGCAACCCCCCGGGACAGTATGTGGATACGCAGTATTTT.